One and the same sample provided the 23 T cell receptor beta chains below, sequenced in a study of spatial heterogeneity in lung cancer. The time point: blood at routine non-recurrence follow-up after resection. Tumor, nontumor lung or frozen PBMC supplied whole RNA, sequenced without sorting. TCRdb reprocessed the 5' RACE reads with MiXCR, giving one entry per CDR3 protein. The sample has about 52,000 distinct CDR3 sequences, around 7.7% seen once. This specimen was PBMCs, taken at follow-up. All receptors derive from a female donor with early-stage non-small cell lung cancer.

This chain joins TRBV28 and TRBJ2-7, with D tentatively TRBD2 (5 bases). Germline V gene data show CDR1 as MDHEN and CDR2 as SYDVKM. The CDR3 extends over 11 amino acids. Trimming removed 8 bases from V and 3 bases from J, with 8 bases in between. The CDR3 loop is CASLEGYEQYF. The CDR3 DNA reads TGTGCCAGCCTAGAGGGCTACGAGCAGTACTTC.

The CDR3 nucleotides are TGTGCCAGCAGTTTATTCGGCCCGAACACTGAAGCTTTCTTT. Its translation is CASSLFGPNTEAFF. J is TRBJ1-1 and V is TRBV27, with D uncertain. Deletions cut 1 base from V and 1 base from J, with 7 bases between. CDR1 and CDR2 (germline): MNHEY, SMNVEV (reference sequence). This CDR3 has 14 residues.

The gene calls are TRBV24-1 and TRBJ2-1; unclear D gene. The V end lost 7 bases, the J end lost 0 bases, and 6 bases lay between the germline ends. The CDR3 runs to 13 residues. Germline V gene sequence: CDR1 KGHDR, CDR2 SFDVKD. CDR3 coding DNA: TGTGCCACCAGCTTTAGCTCCTACAATGAGCAGTTCTTC. Protein product: CATSFSSYNEQFF.

This clonotype appeared many times. V is TRBV25-1 and J is TRBJ1-2; D not resolved. The CDR3 length is 14 residues. Germline V gene sequence: CDR1 MGHDK, CDR2 SYGVNS. V gave up 3 bases and J gave up 4 bases, with 12 bases separating them. The CDR3 loop reads CASSDRTRSYGYTF. The CDR3, as DNA: TGTGCCAGCAGTGACAGGACGAGGTCCTATGGCTACACCTTC.

The chain recombines TRBV27 with TRBJ2-6; D unresolved. Germline CDR1 MNHEY, CDR2 SMNVEV (reference sequence). Trimming shortened V by 0 bases and J by 0 bases, and 9 bases separated the two germline ends. This CDR3 region has 17 residues. The CDR3 DNA sequence: TGTGCCAGCAGTTTATCGGGCCAGTTCTCTGGGGCCAACGTCCTGACTTTC. Translated: CASSLSGQFSGANVLTF.

With regard to this clonotype: A much larger clone differs by one base, so this may be a read error. V gene TRBV5-1 combines with J gene TRBJ2-3; 7 nucleotides line up with TRBD2. Germline loops: CDR1 SGHRS, CDR2 YFSETQ. The CDR3 consists of 16 residues. Trimming took 1 base from V and 3 from J; bases not matched to a gene: 8. CDR3 nucleotides: TGCGCCAGCAGCTTGTCCTGGGGCGGGGGAACAGATACGCAGTATTTT. Translation: CASSLSWGGGTDTQYF.

This clonotype was seen many times. The V and J genes are TRBV5-1 and TRBJ2-5, with D tentatively TRBD2 (6 bases). With 3 bases removed from V and 5 bases from J, the gap between germline ends came to 17 bases. There are 15 residues in the CDR3. The V gene's germline CDR1 is SGHRS and CDR2 YFSETQ. This CDR3 is CASSSAGRRRETQYF. The CDR3, as DNA: TGCGCCAGCAGCTCCGCGGGACGGCGGAGGGAGACCCAGTACTTC.

This clonotype appeared many times. The genes are TRBV14 and TRBJ2-1; 10 nucleotides agree with TRBD2. The CDR3 runs to 16 residues. Trimming removed 4 bases from V and 5 bases from J; junction bases left unmatched: 8. Germline loops: CDR1 SGHDN, CDR2 FVKESK. CDR3 loop: CASSPVSGGLHNEQFF. The CDR3 DNA sequence: TGTGCCAGCAGCCCAGTTAGCGGGGGGCTTCACAATGAGCAGTTCTTC. The complete variable domain, with remaining parts taken from reference TRBV14 and TRBJ2-1, reads EAGVTQFPSHSVIEKGQTVTLRCDPISGHDNLYWYRRVMGKEIKFLLHFVKESKQDESGMPNNRFLAERTGGTYSTLKVQPAELEDSGVYFCASSPVSGGLHNEQFFGPGTRLTVL.

Many counts were recorded for this clonotype. The gene calls are TRBV4-1 and TRBJ2-3, with TRBD2 as a possible D gene (6 bases). The V gene lost 4 bases and the J gene lost 4 bases, with 12 bases spanning the gap. CDR1 is MGHRA, CDR2 YSYEKL, per germline. The CDR3 loop spans 14 amino acids. The DNA for the CDR3 is TGCGCCAGCAGCCGCCGACTAGTCTCAGATACGCAGTATTTT. This encodes CASSRRLVSDTQYF.

The chain uses TRBV5-4 and TRBJ1-2; a weak D match, TRBD1 (6 bases). The CDR3 has 13 residues. Between the trimmed V and J ends, which lost 4 bases and 8 bases, there was a span of 15 bases. The germline CDR1 and CDR2 sequences are SGHNT and YYREEE (reference sequence). This chain's CDR3 is CASSVGDKIGYTF. The CDR3 coding sequence is TGTGCCAGCAGCGTCGGGGACAAGATAGGCTACACCTTC. Filled out from reference TRBV5-4 and TRBJ1-2, the complete variable domain reads ETGVTQSPTHLIKTRGQQVTLRCSSQSGHNTVSWYQQALGQGPQFIFQYYREEENGRGNFPPRFSGLQFPNYSSELNVNALELDDSALYLCASSVGDKIGYTFGSGTRLTVV.

The CDR3: CASSLGTGLLTGELFF. Here the CDR3 DNA reads TGTGCCAGTAGTCTAGGGACAGGCCTTTTGACCGGGGAGCTGTTTTTT. The chain has TRBV19 and TRBJ2-2; the match to TRBD1 covers 8 bases. This CDR3 spans 16 amino acids. CDR1 LNHDA and CDR2 SQIVND come from the germline V gene (reference sequence). Trimming cost V 5 bases and J 5 bases; bases outside gene matches: 10.

This clonotype showed up many times. The chain carries TRBV20-1 and TRBJ1-5; 10 positions match TRBD1. CDR3 size: 16 residues. Germline V lookup: CDR1 DFQATT, CDR2 SNEGSKA (reference sequence). With V trimmed by 5 bases and J by 0 bases, 7 bases remained unmatched. CDR3 loop: CSAGTTGGISNQPQHF. The CDR3 region has the DNA TGCAGTGCTGGAACGACAGGGGGCATTAGCAATCAGCCCCAGCATTTT.

This clonotype was seen a handful of times. The chain uses TRBV7-2 and TRBJ2-5; no clear D. V lost 5 bases to trimming and J lost 5 bases, with 9 bases between them. The germline CDR1 and CDR2 sequences are SGHTA and FQGNSA. The CDR3 contains 12 residues. CDR3 coding DNA: TGTGCCAGCAGCCAAACAGCGGAGACCCAGTACTTC. Residues: CASSQTAETQYF.

This clonotype appeared many times. This rearrangement joins TRBV7-9 to TRBJ2-1, with 7 nucleotides matching TRBD2. This CDR3 is built from 17 residues. The trim removed 5 bases at V and 6 bases at J, leaving 16 bases unmatched. Germline-derived CDR1 and CDR2 are SEHNR and FQNEAQ (reference sequence). The CDR3, as DNA: TGTGCCAGCAGCCGCAGGGCCCAAGCGGGGTCGGTCAATGAGCAGTTCTTC. As protein: CASSRRAQAGSVNEQFF.

In this sample, this clonotype turned up many times. This chain links TRBV7-2 with TRBJ1-4, with TRBD1 as a possible D gene (5 bases). Trimming pared 5 bases from V and 0 bases from J, leaving 16 bases between. This CDR3 region has 17 residues. The germline V gene encodes CDR1 SGHTA and CDR2 FQGNSA. As DNA, the CDR3 is TGTGCCAGCAGCCCCCGGGGCCCACAATCAACTAATGAAAAACTGTTTTTT. Protein sequence: CASSPRGPQSTNEKLFF.

The chain carries TRBV11-2 and TRBJ2-1; D may match TRBD1 or TRBD2 (6 bases each). Germline V gives CDR1 SGHAT, CDR2 FQNNGV. The ends were cut back, 5 bases at V and 2 bases at J, with 13 bases in the middle. The CDR3 consists of 15 residues. Here the CDR3 reads CASSRRGLTYNEQFF. The CDR3 DNA reads TGTGCCAGCAGCCGCAGGGGACTTACCTACAATGAGCAGTTCTTC.

The V and J genes are TRBV28 and TRBJ2-7, with a tentative D call TRBD1 (6 bases). Trimming removed 7 bases at V and 2 bases at J, with 15 bases between. The V gene's germline CDR1 is MDHEN and CDR2 SYDVKM. CDR3 length: 14 residues. CDR3 DNA sequence: TGTGCCAGCACTACCCCCCAGGGGACCTACGAGCAGTACTTC. It codes for CASTTPQGTYEQYF.

This clonotype has ten or more counts. The chain uses TRBV9 and TRBJ2-2; 7 nucleotides agree with TRBD2. V lost 5 bases and J lost 5; bases outside the gene matches: 9. CDR3 size: 15 residues. CDR1 is SGDLS and CDR2 is YYNGEE in the germline V gene. The CDR3 DNA follows: TGTGCCAGCAGTCTCGGGACTACCCTTACCGGGGAGCTGTTTTTT. As protein: CASSLGTTLTGELFF.

This clonotype was seen ten or more times. This rearrangement joins TRBV18 to TRBJ2-7; 7 nucleotides agree with TRBD1. The CDR3 spans 16 residues. Trimming removed 1 base from V and 3 bases from J; junction bases left unmatched: 9. Germline CDR1 is KGHSH and CDR2 is LQKENI. The DNA for the CDR3 is TGTGCCAGCTCACCACAGGCATCGGCAGGGGGCTACGAGCAGTACTTC. Translation gives CASSPQASAGGYEQYF.

This clonotype was seen more than once but under ten times. The chain links TRBV28 to TRBJ1-2, with D unclear. The CDR3 totals 15 residues. V was shortened by 4 bases and J by 2 bases, with 14 bases between the two germline ends. Germline loops: CDR1 MDHEN, CDR2 SYDVKM. The CDR3 is CASSSPNPSNYGYTF. CDR3 in DNA: TGTGCCAGCAGTTCACCTAACCCCTCCAACTATGGCTACACCTTC.

This rearrangement joins TRBV4-2 to TRBJ2-3, with TRBD2 as a possible D gene (7 bases). Germline CDR1 reads LGHNA; CDR2 reads YNFKEQ. The CDR3 extends over 15 amino acids. V was trimmed by 4 bases and J by 2 bases, leaving 13 bases between them. The CDR3 DNA is TGTGCCAGCAGCCCCCGCGGGGGCACCACAGATACGCAGTATTTT. Its protein is CASSPRGGTTDTQYF.

The chain has TRBV2 and TRBJ1-2; D uncertain. CDR3 length: 12 residues. Trimming took off 7 bases at V and 2 bases at J, with 8 bases between the two ends. The germline CDR1 and CDR2 sequences are SNHLY and FYNNEI. Written as DNA, the CDR3 is TGTGCCAGCATGGACCGAAACTATGGCTACACCTTC. This codes for CASMDRNYGYTF.

By share of the sample, this clonotype is medium-sized. The chain carries TRBV9 and TRBJ1-5; a possible D gene is TRBD1 (6 bases). CDR1 and CDR2 from the germline V gene are SGDLS and YYNGEE. The CDR3 is 14 amino acids. Trimming removed 4 bases from V and 3 bases from J, with 11 bases in between. The CDR3 reads CASSRGGTNQPQHF. CDR3 DNA: TGTGCCAGCAGCAGAGGGGGTACCAATCAGCCCCAGCATTTT.